This passage covers 19 T cell receptor beta chains from one sample sequenced in a study of shared clonotypes between healthy human individuals. Clones were sequenced by immunoSEQ multiplex PCR, and TCRdb holds only the in-frame ones, with some missing. The data show 1,400,000 or so clones, 98% to 99% seen once. Input material: naive CD4+ T cells sorted from blood. Subset in this sample: CD45RA+ positively selected. The source is a man between 25 and 39 years old in good health.

The V gene is TRBV5-6, the J gene TRBJ1-3; TRBD1 is a possible D gene (5 bases). This CDR3 has 16 amino acids. The V and J ends lost 2 bases and 0 bases respectively, with 12 bases between them. Germline CDR1 reads SGHDT; CDR2 reads YYEEEE. CDR3 protein: CASSFLQASSGNTIYF. CDR3 in DNA: TGTGCCAGCAGCTTCTTACAGGCCAGCTCTGGAAACACCATATATTTT.

This sequence joins TRBV6-6 and TRBJ2-1, with a possible D match to TRBD1 (6 bases). The ends were cut back, 0 bases at V and 6 bases at J, with 12 bases in the middle. Germline V CDR1 and CDR2: MNHNY, SVGAGI (reference sequence). This CDR3 is 15 amino acids long. CDR3 bases: TGTGCCAGCAGTTACTCTACAGGGCCGGGCAATGAGCAGTTCTTC. Residues: CASSYSTGPGNEQFF.

The rearrangement uses TRBV30 and TRBJ1-2; 8 positions match TRBD1. Germline trimming cut 1 base from V and 2 bases from J; bases unmatched to any gene: 9. CDR1 is GTSNPN, CDR2 SVGIG, per germline (reference sequence). The CDR3 is 16 amino acids. CDR3 region: CAWSERVRGPNYGYTF. The CDR3 coding sequence is TGTGCCTGGAGTGAAAGGGTCAGGGGGCCAAACTATGGCTACACCTTC.

This clone appeared a single time. The chain carries TRBV10-1 and TRBJ2-7; 8 nucleotides agree with TRBD1. This CDR3 comprises 13 residues. Germline V gives CDR1 WNHNN, CDR2 SYGVQD (reference sequence). V was clipped by 10 bases and J by 6 bases; unmatched bases: 11. The CDR3 loop is CATADRDLGEQYF. CDR3 coding DNA: TGCGCCACCGCGGACAGGGACCTCGGCGAGCAGTACTTC.

V is TRBV27 and J is TRBJ2-1, with 7 positions matching TRBD2. Unmatched junction bases numbered 13, after V lost 6 bases and J lost 8 bases. Germline V CDR1 and CDR2: MNHEY, SMNVEV (reference sequence). This CDR3 is 15 amino acids long. The CDR3 is CASSPRRERGHEQFF. The CDR3 nucleotides are TGTGCCAGCAGCCCCCGGCGGGAGAGGGGCCATGAGCAGTTCTTC.

V and J are TRBV27 and TRBJ2-3; D remains ambiguous. The length of the CDR3 is 18 residues. The V and J ends lost 5 bases and 0 bases respectively, with 21 bases between them. Germline-derived CDR1 and CDR2 are MNHEY and SMNVEV (reference sequence). This CDR3 reads CASSLGLTAAISTDTQYF. The CDR3 DNA reads TGTGCCAGCAGTCTTGGGTTAACCGCCGCAATTAGCACAGATACGCAGTATTTT.

Remarks on this clone: Other nucleotide sequences in the sample specify the same CDR3. This chain joins TRBV7-9 and TRBJ2-7, with D unclear. Germline V gives CDR1 SEHNR, CDR2 FQNEAQ (reference sequence). The CDR3 spans 12 residues. V lost 2 bases and J lost 2, with 4 bases in between. CDR3 DNA: TGTGCCAGCAGCTTATTCGCCTACGAGCAGTACTTC. It specifies CASSLFAYEQYF.

The chain carries TRBV19 and TRBJ1-4; D is unclear. Germline V gene lookup returns CDR1 LNHDA and CDR2 SQIVND (reference sequence). The V and J ends lost 4 bases and 1 base respectively, with 10 bases between them. The CDR3 has 15 residues. CDR3: CASSTADLTNEKLFF. The CDR3 nucleotides are TGTGCCAGTAGTACCGCAGATTTAACTAATGAAAAACTGTTTTTT.

The gene calls are TRBV10-3 and TRBJ1-2; TRBD1 might be the D (6 bases). Germline V gives CDR1 ENHRY, CDR2 SYGVKD. CDR3 size: 17 residues. Trimming pared 2 bases from V and 2 bases from J, leaving 18 bases between. CDR3: CAISETSGANLNYGYTF. CDR3 DNA sequence: TGTGCCATCAGTGAGACCTCAGGGGCAAACCTAAACTATGGCTACACCTTC.

The chain couples TRBV5-8 to TRBJ1-5; D not certain. V gave up 0 bases and J gave up 0 bases, with 10 bases separating them. CDR1 and CDR2 from the germline V gene are SGHTS and YDEGEE. The length of the CDR3 is 16 residues. CDR3 nucleotide sequence: TGTGCCAGCAGCTTGGTAATTGAAAATAGCAATCAGCCCCAGCATTTT. This sequence encodes CASSLVIENSNQPQHF.

This chain uses TRBV7-2 with TRBJ2-5; D might be TRBD1 (6 bases). Trimming took 5 bases from V and 2 from J, leaving 12 bases between them. Germline-derived CDR1 and CDR2 are SGHTA and FQGNSA. The CDR3 is made up of 14 amino acids. For the CDR3, the DNA is TGTGCCAGCAGCCGCCTGGGACAACAAGAGACCCAGTACTTC. Translation gives CASSRLGQQETQYF.

The chain carries TRBV5-4 and TRBJ2-2; no clear D. CDR1 is SGHNT and CDR2 is YYREEE in the germline V gene (reference sequence). With 4 bases removed from V and 6 bases from J, the gap between germline ends came to 19 bases. The length of the CDR3 is 16 residues. The DNA of the CDR3 is TGTGCCAGCAGCCCTCCGCGAGGCGCGGTCGCCGGGGAGCTGTTTTTT. It codes for CASSPPRGAVAGELFF.

The gene calls are TRBV19 and TRBJ2-1; 11 nucleotides match TRBD2. Trimming took 4 bases from V and 9 from J; bases not matched to a gene: 8. The CDR3 consists of 15 residues. Germline V gives CDR1 LNHDA, CDR2 SQIVND (reference sequence). DNA of the CDR3: TGTGCCAGTAGTAGAGAACTAGCGGGAGTGATTGAGCAGTTCTTC. Protein: CASSRELAGVIEQFF.

The chain joins TRBV28 to TRBJ1-5, with unresolved D. V lost 4 bases and J 7 bases, leaving 11 bases between the germline ends. The CDR3 spans 13 residues. Looked up from germline, CDR1 is MDHEN and CDR2 is SYDVKM. This chain's CDR3 is CASSSASWQPQHF. Here the CDR3 DNA reads TGTGCCAGCAGTTCCGCCTCCTGGCAGCCCCAGCATTTT.

This clone appeared a single time. CDR3 region: CASIAGAPGANVLTF. CDR3 in DNA: TGTGCCAGTATTGCAGGGGCGCCTGGGGCCAACGTCCTGACTTTC. This chain connects TRBV19 to TRBJ2-6; D may be TRBD1 (6 bases). The CDR3 loop spans 15 amino acids. Germline CDR1 LNHDA, CDR2 SQIVND (reference sequence). Trimming took off 7 bases at V and 2 bases at J, with 12 bases between the two ends.

This chain uses TRBV6-1 with TRBJ2-7, with no clear D. CDR1 is MNHNS, CDR2 SASEGT, per germline. Trimming cost V 4 bases and J 2 bases, with 12 bases left between them. The CDR3 runs to 14 residues. The CDR3 DNA reads as TGTGCCAGCAGTGTAAACTTCAATCCCTACGAGCAGTACTTC. Encoded protein: CASSVNFNPYEQYF.

The genes are TRBV28 and TRBJ1-2, with D unclear. Trimming left V 2 bases short and J 7 bases short, with 8 bases between. The germline V gene has CDR1 MDHEN and CDR2 SYDVKM. This CDR3 region has 12 residues. In DNA, the CDR3 is TGTGCCAGCAGTTTAAACTTGGGTGGCTACACCTTC. Translating gives CASSLNLGGYTF.

This clone was detected once. The V gene is TRBV7-9, the J gene TRBJ2-2, with D uncertain. This CDR3 region has 13 residues. The V gene lost 0 bases and the J gene lost 7 bases, with 6 bases spanning the gap. Germline assignment: CDR1 SEHNR and CDR2 FQNEAQ (reference sequence). CDR3 amino acids: CASSLARSGELFF. CDR3 DNA sequence: TGTGCCAGCAGCTTAGCTCGTAGCGGGGAGCTGTTTTTT.

This chain joins TRBV5-5 and TRBJ2-5, with D possibly being TRBD1 (7 bases). Trimming removed 0 bases at V and 4 bases at J, with 16 bases between. Germline CDR1 is SGHKS and CDR2 is YYEKEE (reference sequence). This CDR3 is 16 amino acids long. This CDR3 is CASSLVDRRGVETQYF. The CDR3 DNA reads TGTGCCAGCAGCTTGGTGGACAGGAGGGGTGTAGAGACCCAGTACTTC.